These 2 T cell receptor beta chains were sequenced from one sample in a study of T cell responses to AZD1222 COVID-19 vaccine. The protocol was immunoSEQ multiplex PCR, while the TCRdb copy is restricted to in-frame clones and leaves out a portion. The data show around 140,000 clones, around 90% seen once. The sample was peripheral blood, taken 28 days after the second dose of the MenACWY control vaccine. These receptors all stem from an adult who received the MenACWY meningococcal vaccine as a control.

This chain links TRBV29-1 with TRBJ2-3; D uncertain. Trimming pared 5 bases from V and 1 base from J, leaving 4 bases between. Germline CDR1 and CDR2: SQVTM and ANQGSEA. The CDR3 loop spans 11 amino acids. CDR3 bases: TGCAGCGTTCGTGGCACAGATACGCAGTATTTT. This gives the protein CSVRGTDTQYF.

The CDR3 here is CASSLGQGNTGELFF. The CDR3, as DNA: TGTGCCAGCAGCTTGGGACAGGGCAACACCGGGGAGCTGTTTTTT. The V and J genes are TRBV5-5 and TRBJ2-2, with 7 bases that match TRBD1. J gave up 2 bases and V 0 bases, and 1 base lay outside the gene matches. The CDR3 length is 15 residues. CDR1 is SGHKS, CDR2 YYEKEE, per germline (reference sequence).